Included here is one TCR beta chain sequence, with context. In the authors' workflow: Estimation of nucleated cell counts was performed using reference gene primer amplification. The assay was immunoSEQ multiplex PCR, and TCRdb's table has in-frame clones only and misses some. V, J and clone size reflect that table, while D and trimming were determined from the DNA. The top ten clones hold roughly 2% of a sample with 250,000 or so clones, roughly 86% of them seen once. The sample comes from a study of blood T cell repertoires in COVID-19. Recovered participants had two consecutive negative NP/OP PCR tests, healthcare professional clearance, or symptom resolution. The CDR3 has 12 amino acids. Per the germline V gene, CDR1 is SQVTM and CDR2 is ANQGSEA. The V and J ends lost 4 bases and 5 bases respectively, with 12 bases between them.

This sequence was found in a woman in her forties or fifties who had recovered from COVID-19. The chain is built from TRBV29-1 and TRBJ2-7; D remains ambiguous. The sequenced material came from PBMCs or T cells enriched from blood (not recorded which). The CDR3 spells CSVASISHEQYF. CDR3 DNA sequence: TGCAGCGTTGCATCTATATCCCACGAGCAGTACTTC.